This paragraph covers one T cell receptor beta chain sequence. The antigen is not known. This CDR3 is built from 19 residues. Germline V CDR1 and CDR2: SEHNR, FQNEAQ (reference sequence). The trim removed 1 base at V and 0 bases at J, leaving 12 bases unmatched. This record belongs to a study of graft-versus-host responses after intestinal transplantation. The wider study: Isolated intestinal, liver-intestinal, or multivisceral transplants were what recipients had. Recipients across the board were started on anti-thymocyte globulin induction, then kept on tacrolimus and steroids for around three years.

Study-wide points: Individuals who had graft-donor T cell macrochimerism had allografts that showed high graft-versus-host to host-versus-graft clonal ratios. Recipient-marrow GvH clones were detected, some having first appeared in ileum or blood.

Sequencing was performed with immunoSEQ multiplex PCR; in TCRdb, only in-frame clones are kept and a portion is missing. There are tens of thousands of clones in the sample; 91% occur only once, and 0.09% to 0.1% lies in the top ten. V is TRBV7-9 and J is TRBJ1-2; 9 nucleotides line up with TRBD1. The specimen comprised unstimulated CD4+ T cells sorted from spleen or lymph node cells, sampled before intestinal transplant. The origin of this receptor is a human donor who received an intestinal transplant. As DNA, the CDR3 is TGTGCCAGCAGCTTAGGGGTGGGCTGGGGACAGGGTCCTAACTATGGCTACACCTTC. It is translated as CASSLGVGWGQGPNYGYTF.